The 10 T cell receptor beta chains presented below share a single source sample, sequenced in a study of glioma-infiltrating T cells after dendritic cell vaccination. Some clones are missing from TCRdb's copy, which holds only in-frame ones; the method was immunoSEQ multiplex PCR. The data hold 65,000 to 90,000 clones, with almost 85% observed a single time. This specimen was blood, taken before dendritic cell vaccination. All receptors derive from a human donor with glioblastoma.

In its sample, this clone was seen a few times. V and J are TRBV21-1 and TRBJ2-7; no DNA check was done on the table's D call, TRBD1. TRBV21-1 is termed a pseudogene. The CDR3 length is 15 residues. The CDR3 DNA follows: TGTGCCAGCAGCAGAGGAGGGACAGGACTCTACGAGCAGTACGTC. Protein: CASSRGGTGLYEQYV.

This clone was counted a few times. The rearrangement uses TRBV7-2 and TRBJ2-5, with 8 nucleotides matching TRBD2. V lost 0 bases to trimming and J lost 2 bases; unmatched junction nucleotides: 5. CDR3 length: 16 amino acids. Germline values: CDR1 SGHTA, CDR2 FQGNSA. CDR3 sequence (DNA): TGTGCCAGCAGCTTAGCTCCTAGCGGGCCACAAGAGACCCAGTACTTC. Translated, it gives CASSLAPSGPQETQYF.

This sequence joins TRBV2 and TRBJ2-6, with TRBD1 as a possible D gene (5 bases). This CDR3 region has 14 residues. Trimming cost V 8 bases and J 1 base, with 9 bases left between them. In germline, CDR1 is SNHLY, CDR2 FYNNEI. CDR3 coding DNA: TGTGCCAGCGCCCAGGGTTCTGGGGCCAACGTCCTGACTTTC. This sequence encodes CASAQGSGANVLTF. Drawing the rest from reference TRBV2 and TRBJ2-6, the complete variable domain is EPEVTQTPSHQVTQMGQEVILRCVPISNHLYFYWYRQILGQKVEFLVSFYNNEISEKSEIFDDQFSVERPDGSNFTLKIRSTKLEDSAMYFCASAQGSGANVLTFGAGSRLTVL.

This clone was seen a handful of times. J is TRBJ2-5 and V is TRBV5-4, with 11 nucleotides matching TRBD1. This CDR3 contains 15 residues. The germline gives CDR1 SGHNT, CDR2 YYREEE (reference sequence). V gave up 3 bases and J gave up 5 bases; unmatched junction bases: 6. The CDR3 region has the DNA TGTGCCAGCAGCTCATCGGGACAGGGGGGGGAGACCCAGTACTTC. Translated, it gives CASSSSGQGGETQYF.

This chain uses TRBV10-2 with TRBJ2-5; D remains ambiguous. V was shortened by 2 bases and J by 6 bases, with 16 bases between the two germline ends. Germline V gives CDR1 WSHSY, CDR2 SAAADI. This CDR3 has 15 amino acids. The CDR3 protein is CASSEPGGSRQTQYF. The CDR3 DNA reads TGCGCCAGCAGTGAGCCTGGCGGAAGCCGGCAGACCCAGTACTTC.

This clone was counted many times. The chain carries TRBV6-1 and TRBJ2-7, with 12 bases that match TRBD2. V dropped 2 bases and J dropped 3; count of bases not matched to a gene: 2. The CDR3 totals 15 residues. Germline CDR1 is MNHNS and CDR2 is SASEGT. The DNA of the CDR3 is TGTGCCAGCAGTGAAACTAGCGGGGGGTTCTACGAGCAGTACTTC. Translated, it gives CASSETSGGFYEQYF.

The CDR3 loop is CASSSTTSGGAGEQFF. The CDR3 DNA sequence: TGCGCCAGCAGCTCCACGACTAGCGGGGGGGCCGGTGAGCAGTTCTTC. V usage is TRBV5-1 and J usage is TRBJ2-1; 14 positions agree with TRBD2. The CDR3 runs to 16 residues. Germline trimming cut 3 bases from V and 9 bases from J; bases unmatched to any gene: 8. Germline CDR1 reads SGHRS; CDR2 reads YFSETQ. Drawing the rest from reference TRBV5-1 and TRBJ2-1, the complete variable domain is KAGVTQTPRYLIKTRGQQVTLSCSPISGHRSVSWYQQTPGQGLQFLFEYFSETQRNKGNFPGRFSGRQFSNSRSEMNVSTLELGDSALYLCASSSTTSGGAGEQFFGPGTRLTVL.

The chain carries TRBV9 and TRBJ2-3; 8 bases match TRBD2. V gave up 3 bases and J gave up 3 bases; unmatched junction bases: 3. This CDR3 region has 14 residues. Germline CDR1 is SGDLS and CDR2 is YYNGEE. The CDR3 bases are TGTGCCAGCAGCGCCGGACTAGCTACAGATACGCAGTATTTT. Translated: CASSAGLATDTQYF.

This sequence joins TRBV6-1 and TRBJ2-7; TRBD2 matches 14 bases. Germline CDR1 MNHNS, CDR2 SASEGT. Trimming at V came to 7 bases and at J to 7 bases, leaving 6 bases not matched to a gene. The CDR3 extends over 14 amino acids. CDR3 amino acids: CASNGLAGGREQYV. The CDR3 DNA sequence: TGTGCCAGCAACGGACTAGCGGGAGGCAGGGAGCAGTACGTC.

Only one count was recorded for this clone. The V gene is TRBV27, the J gene TRBJ2-1; no clear D gene. CDR1 MNHEY and CDR2 SMNVEV come from the germline V gene (reference sequence). The CDR3 covers 14 residues. The V and J ends lost 3 bases and 4 bases respectively, with 10 bases between them. The CDR3 here is CASSLYPGYNEQFF. CDR3 bases: TGTGCCAGCAGTTTGTATCCCGGGTACAATGAGCAGTTCTTC.